This T cell receptor beta chain was found in a study of blood T cell repertoires in COVID-19. Looking at the study overall: Donors in the United States, Italy and Spain gave samples during acute or convalescent COVID-19.

Original processing notes: Estimation of nucleated cell counts relied on the amplification of reference gene primers. Assay: immunoSEQ multiplex PCR; the TCRdb copy retains only in-frame clones and omits some. D and trimming were read from the DNA, whereas the V and J calls and clone size are those reported in that table. The sample lists 120,000 to 150,000 clones, about four fifths occurring once. This TCR was sampled from a human donor in a cohort sampled during active COVID-19. The sequenced sample consisted of peripheral blood.

The CDR3 region is CAWNTGTPFF. The CDR3 nucleotides read TGTGCCTGGAATACGGGTACACCTTTCTTT. The V call is TRBV30, the J call TRBJ1-1; unclear D gene. Per germline, CDR1 GTSNPN and CDR2 SVGIG (reference sequence). There are 10 residues in the CDR3. V dropped 4 bases and J dropped 12 bases, with 12 bases sitting between them.